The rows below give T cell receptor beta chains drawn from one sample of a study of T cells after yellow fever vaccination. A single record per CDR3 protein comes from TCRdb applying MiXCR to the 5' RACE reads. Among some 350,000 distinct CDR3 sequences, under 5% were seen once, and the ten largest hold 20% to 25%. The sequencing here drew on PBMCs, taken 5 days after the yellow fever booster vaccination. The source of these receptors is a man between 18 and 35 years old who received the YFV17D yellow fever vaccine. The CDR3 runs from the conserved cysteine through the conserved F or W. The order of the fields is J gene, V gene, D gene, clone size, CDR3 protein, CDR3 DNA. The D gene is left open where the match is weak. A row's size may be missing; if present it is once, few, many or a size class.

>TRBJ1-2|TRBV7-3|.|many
CASSLRRGGGYTF
TGTGCCAGCAGCTTAAGACGGGGAGGTGGCTACACCTTC
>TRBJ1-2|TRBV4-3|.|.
CASSQDWGSNYGYTF
TGCGCCAGCAGCCAAGATTGGGGTTCTAACTATGGCTACACCTTC
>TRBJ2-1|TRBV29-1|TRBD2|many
CSVELGLAGRHNEQFF
TGCAGCGTTGAGCTGGGACTAGCGGGGCGTCACAATGAGCAGTTCTTC
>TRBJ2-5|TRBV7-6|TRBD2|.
CASSSGLAGGRVETQYF
TGTGCCAGCAGCTCCGGACTAGCGGGGGGGCGGGTAGAGACCCAGTACTTC
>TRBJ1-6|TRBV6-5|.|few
CASSYIPNSPLHF
TGTGCCAGCAGTTACATTCCCAATTCACCCCTCCACTTT
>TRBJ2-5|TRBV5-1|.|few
CASSSPFRQETQYF
TGCGCCAGCAGCTCCCCTTTTCGCCAAGAGACCCAGTACTTC
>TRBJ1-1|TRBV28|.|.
CASPEREGGETFF
TGTGCCAGCCCCGAGAGGGAGGGAGGGGAAACTTTCTTT
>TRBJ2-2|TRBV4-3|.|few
CASSQDWGNTGELFF
TGCGCCAGCAGCCAAGACTGGGGGAACACCGGGGAGCTGTTTTTT
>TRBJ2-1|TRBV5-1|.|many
CASSLGLGSYNEQFF
TGCGCCAGCAGCTTGGGGCTGGGATCCTACAATGAGCAGTTCTTC
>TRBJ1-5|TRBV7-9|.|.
CASSLDGPRTPYSNQPQHF
TGTGCCAGCAGCTTAGATGGTCCGAGGACACCTTATAGCAATCAGCCCCAGCATTTT
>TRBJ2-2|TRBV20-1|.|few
CSARLVNTGELFF
TGCAGTGCTAGATTGGTGAACACCGGGGAGCTGTTTTTT